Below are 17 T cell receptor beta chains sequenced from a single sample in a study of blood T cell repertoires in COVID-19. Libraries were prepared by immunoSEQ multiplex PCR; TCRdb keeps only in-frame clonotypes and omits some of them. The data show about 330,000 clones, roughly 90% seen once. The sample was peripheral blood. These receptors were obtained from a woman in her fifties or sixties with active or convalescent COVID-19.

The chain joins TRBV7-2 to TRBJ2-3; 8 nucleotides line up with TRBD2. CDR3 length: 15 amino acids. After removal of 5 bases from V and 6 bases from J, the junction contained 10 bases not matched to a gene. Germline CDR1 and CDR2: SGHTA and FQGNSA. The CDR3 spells CASSPGLELKDTQYF. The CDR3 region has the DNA TGTGCCAGCAGCCCGGGACTAGAGCTCAAGGATACGCAGTATTTT.

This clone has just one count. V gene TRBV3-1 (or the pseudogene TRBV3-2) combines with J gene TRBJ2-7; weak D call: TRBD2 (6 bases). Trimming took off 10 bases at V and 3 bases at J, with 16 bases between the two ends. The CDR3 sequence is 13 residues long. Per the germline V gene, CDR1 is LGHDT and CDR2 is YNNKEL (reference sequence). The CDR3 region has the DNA TGTGCCACCCAACTGGGAGGAGGCTACGAGCAGTACTTC. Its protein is CATQLGGGYEQYF.

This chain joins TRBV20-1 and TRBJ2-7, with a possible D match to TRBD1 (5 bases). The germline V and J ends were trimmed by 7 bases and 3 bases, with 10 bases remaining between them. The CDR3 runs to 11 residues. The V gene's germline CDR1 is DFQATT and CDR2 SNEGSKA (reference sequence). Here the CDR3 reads CSGRTSYEQYF. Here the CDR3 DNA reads TGCAGTGGTCGGACAAGCTACGAGCAGTACTTC.

CDR3 in amino acids: CASSPRLTDTQYF. The DNA for the CDR3 is TGTGCCAGTAGTCCCCGACTAACAGATACGCAGTATTTT. The rearrangement links TRBV19 to TRBJ2-3, with a tentative D call TRBD2 (5 bases). V gave up 5 bases and J gave up 3 bases, with 9 bases separating them. The CDR3 length is 13 residues. Germline V lookup: CDR1 LNHDA, CDR2 SQIVND (reference sequence).

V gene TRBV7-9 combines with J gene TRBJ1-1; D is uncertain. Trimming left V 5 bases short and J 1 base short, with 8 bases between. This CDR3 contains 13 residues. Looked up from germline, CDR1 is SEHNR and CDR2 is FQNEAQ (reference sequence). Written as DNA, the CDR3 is TGTGCCAGCAGCCTTGCAGGGAACACTGAAGCTTTCTTT. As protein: CASSLAGNTEAFF.

The CDR3 region is CASSPDRARTAFF. The CDR3 bases are TGTGCCAGCAGCCCGGACAGGGCGAGAACGGCTTTCTTT. This chain connects TRBV12-3 or TRBV12-4 to TRBJ1-1; 8 positions match TRBD1. This CDR3 contains 13 residues. J was trimmed by 11 bases and V by 6 bases; bases with no gene match: 11.

CDR3 coding DNA: TGTGCCAGTAGTCCCGGGACATCTTCTGGGGCCAACGTCCTGACTTTC. Translating it yields CASSPGTSSGANVLTF. The rearrangement links TRBV19 to TRBJ2-6, with D possibly being TRBD1 (6 bases). This CDR3 spans 16 amino acids. V gave up 5 bases and J gave up 1 base, with 12 bases separating them. Germline V gene sequence: CDR1 LNHDA, CDR2 SQIVND (reference sequence).

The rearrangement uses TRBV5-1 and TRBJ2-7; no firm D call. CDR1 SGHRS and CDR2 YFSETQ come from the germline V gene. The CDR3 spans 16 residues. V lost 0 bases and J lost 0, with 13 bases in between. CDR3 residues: CASSLGFSQSSYEQYF. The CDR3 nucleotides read TGCGCCAGCAGCTTGGGTTTTAGCCAGAGCTCCTACGAGCAGTACTTC.

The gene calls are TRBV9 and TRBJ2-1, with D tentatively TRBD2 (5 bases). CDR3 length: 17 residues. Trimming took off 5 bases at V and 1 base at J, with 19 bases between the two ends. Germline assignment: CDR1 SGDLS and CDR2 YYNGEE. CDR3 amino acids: CASSGDRLGVSYNEQFF. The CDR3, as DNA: TGTGCCAGCAGTGGAGATCGGTTGGGAGTGTCCTACAATGAGCAGTTCTTC.

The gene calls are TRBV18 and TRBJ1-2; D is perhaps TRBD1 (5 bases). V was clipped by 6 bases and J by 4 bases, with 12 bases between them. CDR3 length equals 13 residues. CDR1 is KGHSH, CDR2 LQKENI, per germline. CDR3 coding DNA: TGTGCCAGCTCTCCGGAGGGGATCTATGGCTACACCTTC. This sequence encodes CASSPEGIYGYTF.

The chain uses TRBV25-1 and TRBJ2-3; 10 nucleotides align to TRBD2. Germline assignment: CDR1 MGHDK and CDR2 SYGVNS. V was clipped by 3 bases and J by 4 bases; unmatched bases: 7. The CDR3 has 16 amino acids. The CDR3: CASSDTSGVRADTQYF. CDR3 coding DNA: TGTGCCAGCAGTGACACTAGCGGGGTACGGGCAGATACGCAGTATTTT.

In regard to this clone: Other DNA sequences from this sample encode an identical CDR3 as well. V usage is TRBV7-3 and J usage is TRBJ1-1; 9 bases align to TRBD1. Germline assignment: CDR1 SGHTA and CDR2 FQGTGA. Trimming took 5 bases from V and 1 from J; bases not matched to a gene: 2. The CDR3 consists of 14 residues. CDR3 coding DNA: TGTGCCAGCAGCCCGGGACAGGGGAACACTGAAGCTTTCTTT. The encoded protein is CASSPGQGNTEAFF.

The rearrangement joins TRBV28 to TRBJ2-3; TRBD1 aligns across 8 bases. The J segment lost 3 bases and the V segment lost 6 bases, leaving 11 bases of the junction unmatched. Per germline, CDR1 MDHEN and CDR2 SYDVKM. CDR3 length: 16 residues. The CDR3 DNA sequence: TGTGCCAGCAGACAATCGACAGGGGTGGGGACAGATACGCAGTATTTT. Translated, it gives CASRQSTGVGTDTQYF.

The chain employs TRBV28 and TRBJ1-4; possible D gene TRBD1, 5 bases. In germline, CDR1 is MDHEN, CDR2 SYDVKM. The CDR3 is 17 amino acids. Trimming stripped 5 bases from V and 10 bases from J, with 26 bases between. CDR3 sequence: CASSPLSGGVDLGKLFF. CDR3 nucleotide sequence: TGTGCCAGCAGTCCCCTCTCGGGGGGGGTAGATTTAGGAAAACTGTTTTTT.

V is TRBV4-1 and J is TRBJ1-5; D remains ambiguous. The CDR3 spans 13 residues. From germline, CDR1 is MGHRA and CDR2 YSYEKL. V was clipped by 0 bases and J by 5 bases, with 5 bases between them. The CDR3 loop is CASSQDPYQPQHF. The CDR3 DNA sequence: TGCGCCAGCAGCCAAGATCCATATCAGCCCCAGCATTTT.

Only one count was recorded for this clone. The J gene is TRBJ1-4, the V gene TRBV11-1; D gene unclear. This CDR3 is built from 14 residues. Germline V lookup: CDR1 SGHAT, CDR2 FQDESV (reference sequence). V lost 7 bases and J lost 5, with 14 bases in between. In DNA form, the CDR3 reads TGTGCCAGCACCACCCTAGGAGGAAATGAAAAACTGTTTTTT. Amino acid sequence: CASTTLGGNEKLFF. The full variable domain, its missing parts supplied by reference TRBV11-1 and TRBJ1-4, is EAEVAQSPRYKITEKSQAVAFWCDPISGHATLYWYRQILGQGPELLVQFQDESVVDDSQLPKDRFSAERLKGVDSTLKIQPAELGDSAMYLCASTTLGGNEKLFFGSGTQLSVL.

In DNA form, the CDR3 reads TGTGCCAGCAGCCATGACACGCCAGAGCAGTACTTC. Amino acid sequence: CASSHDTPEQYF. V gene TRBV7-2 combines with J gene TRBJ2-7; no clear D. CDR1 and CDR2 from the germline V gene are SGHTA and FQGNSA. This CDR3 has 12 residues. V was shortened by 5 bases and J by 7 bases, with 12 bases between the two germline ends.